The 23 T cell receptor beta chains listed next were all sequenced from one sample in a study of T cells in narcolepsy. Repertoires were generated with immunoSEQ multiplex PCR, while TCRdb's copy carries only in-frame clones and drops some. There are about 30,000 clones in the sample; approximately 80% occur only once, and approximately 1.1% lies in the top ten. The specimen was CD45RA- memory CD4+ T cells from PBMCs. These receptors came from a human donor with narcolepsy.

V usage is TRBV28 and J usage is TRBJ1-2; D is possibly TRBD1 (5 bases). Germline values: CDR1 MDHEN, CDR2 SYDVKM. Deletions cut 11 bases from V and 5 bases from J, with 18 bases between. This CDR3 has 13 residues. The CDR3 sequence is CAWTKEGSYGYTF. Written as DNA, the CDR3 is TGTGCCTGGACCAAAGAGGGGTCGTATGGCTACACCTTC.

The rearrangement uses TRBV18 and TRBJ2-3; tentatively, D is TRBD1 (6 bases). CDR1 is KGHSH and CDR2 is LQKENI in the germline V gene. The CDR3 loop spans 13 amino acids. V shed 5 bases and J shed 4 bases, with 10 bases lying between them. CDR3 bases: TGTGCCAGCTCAGTTACAGGGCCAGATACGCAGTATTTT. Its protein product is CASSVTGPDTQYF. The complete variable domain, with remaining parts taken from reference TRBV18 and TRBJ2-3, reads NAGVMQNPRHLVRRRGQEARLRCSPMKGHSHVYWYRQLPEEGLKFMVYLQKENIIDESGMPKERFSAEFPKEGPSILRIQQVVRGDSAAYFCASSVTGPDTQYFGPGTRLTVL.

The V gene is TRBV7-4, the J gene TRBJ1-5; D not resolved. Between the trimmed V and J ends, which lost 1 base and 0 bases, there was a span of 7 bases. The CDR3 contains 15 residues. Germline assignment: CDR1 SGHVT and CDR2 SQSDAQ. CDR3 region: CASSLDFGSNQPQHF. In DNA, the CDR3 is TGTGCCAGCAGCTTAGATTTTGGTAGCAATCAGCCCCAGCATTTT. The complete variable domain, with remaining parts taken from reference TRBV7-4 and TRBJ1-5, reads GAGVSQSPRYKVAKRGRDVALRCDSISGHVTLYWYRQTLGQGSEVLTYSQSDAQRDKSGRPSGRFSAERPERSVSTLKIQRTEQGDSAVYLCASSLDFGSNQPQHFGDGTRLSIL.

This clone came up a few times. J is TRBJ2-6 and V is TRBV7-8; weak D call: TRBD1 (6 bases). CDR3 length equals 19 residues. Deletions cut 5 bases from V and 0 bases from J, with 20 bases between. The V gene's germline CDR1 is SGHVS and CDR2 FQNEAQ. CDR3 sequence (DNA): TGTGCCAGCAGCCTCTGGTCTCGGGACACTTACTCTGGGGCCAACGTCCTGACTTTC. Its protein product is CASSLWSRDTYSGANVLTF.

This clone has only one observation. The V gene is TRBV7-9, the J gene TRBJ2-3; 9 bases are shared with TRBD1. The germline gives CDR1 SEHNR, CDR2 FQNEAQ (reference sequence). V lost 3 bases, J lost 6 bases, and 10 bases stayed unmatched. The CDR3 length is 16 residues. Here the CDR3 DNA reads TGTGCCAGCAGCTTTTCTACAGGGGGCTTTGTCGATACGCAGTATTTT. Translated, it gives CASSFSTGGFVDTQYF.

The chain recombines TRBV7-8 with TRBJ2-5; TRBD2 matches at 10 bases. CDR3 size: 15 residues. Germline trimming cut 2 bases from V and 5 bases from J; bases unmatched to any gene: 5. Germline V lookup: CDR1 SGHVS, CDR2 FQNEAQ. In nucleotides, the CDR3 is TGTGCCAGCAGCTTACGACTAGCGGGCCCGGAGACCCAGTACTTC. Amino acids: CASSLRLAGPETQYF.

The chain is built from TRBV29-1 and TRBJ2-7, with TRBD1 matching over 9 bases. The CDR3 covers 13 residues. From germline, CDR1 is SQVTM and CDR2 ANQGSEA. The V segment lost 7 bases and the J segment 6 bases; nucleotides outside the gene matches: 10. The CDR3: CSAMGQGRREQYF. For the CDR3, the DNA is TGCAGCGCAATGGGACAGGGAAGGCGCGAGCAGTACTTC.

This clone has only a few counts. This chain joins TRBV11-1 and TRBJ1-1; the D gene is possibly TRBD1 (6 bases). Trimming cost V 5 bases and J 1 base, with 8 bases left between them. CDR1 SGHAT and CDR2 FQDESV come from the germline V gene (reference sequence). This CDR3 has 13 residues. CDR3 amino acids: CASSDRSNTEAFF. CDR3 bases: TGTGCCAGCAGCGACAGGTCGAACACTGAAGCTTTCTTT.

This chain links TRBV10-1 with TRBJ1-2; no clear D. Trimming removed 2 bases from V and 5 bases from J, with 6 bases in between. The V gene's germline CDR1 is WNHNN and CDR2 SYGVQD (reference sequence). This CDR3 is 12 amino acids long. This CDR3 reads CASSENRYGYTF. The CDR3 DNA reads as TGCGCCAGCAGTGAGAACCGTTATGGCTACACCTTC.

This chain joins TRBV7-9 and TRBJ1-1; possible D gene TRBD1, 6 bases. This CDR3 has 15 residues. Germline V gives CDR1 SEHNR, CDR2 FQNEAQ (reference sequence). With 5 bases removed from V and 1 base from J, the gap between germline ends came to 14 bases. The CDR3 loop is CASSLTGKRNTEAFF. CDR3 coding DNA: TGTGCCAGCAGCCTAACAGGGAAGCGGAACACTGAAGCTTTCTTT.

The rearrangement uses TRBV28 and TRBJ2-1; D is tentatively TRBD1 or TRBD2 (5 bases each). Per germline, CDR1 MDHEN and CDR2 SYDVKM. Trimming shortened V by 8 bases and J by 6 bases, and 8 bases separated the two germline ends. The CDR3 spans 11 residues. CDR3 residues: CASLGTNEQFF. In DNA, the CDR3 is TGTGCCAGCTTAGGGACCAATGAGCAGTTCTTC.

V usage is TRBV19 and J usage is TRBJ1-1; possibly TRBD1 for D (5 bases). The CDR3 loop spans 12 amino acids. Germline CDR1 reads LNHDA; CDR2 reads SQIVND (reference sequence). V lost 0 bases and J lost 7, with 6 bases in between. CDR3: CASSIDGGEAFF. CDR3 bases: TGTGCCAGTAGTATAGATGGGGGTGAAGCTTTCTTT.

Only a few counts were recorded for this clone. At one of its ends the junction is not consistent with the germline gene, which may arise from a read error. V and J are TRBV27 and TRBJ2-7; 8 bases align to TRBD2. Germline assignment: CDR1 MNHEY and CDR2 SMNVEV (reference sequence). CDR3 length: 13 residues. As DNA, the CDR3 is TGTGCCAGCAGTTCCGGGACTAGACTCCCAGAGGCCTTC. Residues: CASSSGTRLPEAF.

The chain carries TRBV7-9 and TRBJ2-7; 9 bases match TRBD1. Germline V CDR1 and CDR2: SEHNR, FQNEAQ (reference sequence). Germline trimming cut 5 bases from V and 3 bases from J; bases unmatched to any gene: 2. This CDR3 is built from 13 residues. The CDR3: CASSPDRGYEQYF. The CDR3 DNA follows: TGTGCCAGCAGCCCGGACAGGGGCTACGAGCAGTACTTC.

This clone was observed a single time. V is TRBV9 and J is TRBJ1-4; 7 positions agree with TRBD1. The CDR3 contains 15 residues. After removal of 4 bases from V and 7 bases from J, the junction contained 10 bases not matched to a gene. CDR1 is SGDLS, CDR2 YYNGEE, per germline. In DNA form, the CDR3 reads TGTGCCAGCAGCCAAGCCCCCGACAGGGCTGAAAAACTGTTTTTT. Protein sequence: CASSQAPDRAEKLFF.

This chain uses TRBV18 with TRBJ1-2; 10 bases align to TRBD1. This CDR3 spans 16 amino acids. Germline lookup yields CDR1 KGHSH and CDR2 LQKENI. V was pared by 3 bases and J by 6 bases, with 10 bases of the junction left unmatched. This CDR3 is CASSPRTGTGVDGYTF. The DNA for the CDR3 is TGTGCCAGCTCACCCCGGACCGGGACAGGGGTCGATGGCTACACCTTC.

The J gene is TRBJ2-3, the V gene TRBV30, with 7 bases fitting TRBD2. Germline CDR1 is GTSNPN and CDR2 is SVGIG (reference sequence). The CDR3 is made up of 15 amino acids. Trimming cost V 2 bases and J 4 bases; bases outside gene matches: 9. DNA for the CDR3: TGTGCCTGGAGTCCCATCAGGACTAGGCCAGATACGCAGTATTTT. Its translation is CAWSPIRTRPDTQYF.

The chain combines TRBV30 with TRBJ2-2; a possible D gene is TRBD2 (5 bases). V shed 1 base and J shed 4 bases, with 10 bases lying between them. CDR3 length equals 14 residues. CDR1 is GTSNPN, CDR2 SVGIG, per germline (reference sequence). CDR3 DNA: TGTGCCTGGAGTGAAGGAGGTTTCACCGGGGAGCTGTTTTTT. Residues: CAWSEGGFTGELFF.

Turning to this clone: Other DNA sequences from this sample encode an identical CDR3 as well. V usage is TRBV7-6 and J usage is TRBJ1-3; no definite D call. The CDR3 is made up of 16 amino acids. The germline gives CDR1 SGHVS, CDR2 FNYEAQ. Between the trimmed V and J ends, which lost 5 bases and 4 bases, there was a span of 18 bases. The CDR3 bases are TGTGCCAGCAGCCCCTCCCGATCCGGCTCCGGAAACACCATATATTTT. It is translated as CASSPSRSGSGNTIYF.

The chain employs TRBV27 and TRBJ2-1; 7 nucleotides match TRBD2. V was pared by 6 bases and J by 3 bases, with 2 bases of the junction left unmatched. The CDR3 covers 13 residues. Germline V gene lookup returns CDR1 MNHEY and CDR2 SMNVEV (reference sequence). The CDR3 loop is CASSGTNYNEQFF. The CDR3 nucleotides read TGTGCCAGCAGCGGGACTAACTACAATGAGCAGTTCTTC.

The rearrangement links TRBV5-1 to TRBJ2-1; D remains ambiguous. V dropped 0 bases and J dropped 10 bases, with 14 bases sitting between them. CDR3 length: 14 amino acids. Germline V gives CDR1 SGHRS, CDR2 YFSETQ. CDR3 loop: CASSLGAPPEEQFF. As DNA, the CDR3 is TGCGCCAGCAGCTTGGGCGCTCCACCGGAGGAGCAGTTCTTC.

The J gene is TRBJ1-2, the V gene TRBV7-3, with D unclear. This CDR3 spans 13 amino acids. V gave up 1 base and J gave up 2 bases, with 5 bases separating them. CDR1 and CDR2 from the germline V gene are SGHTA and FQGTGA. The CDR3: CASSLSRNYGYTF. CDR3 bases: TGTGCCAGCAGCTTAAGCAGGAACTATGGCTACACCTTC.

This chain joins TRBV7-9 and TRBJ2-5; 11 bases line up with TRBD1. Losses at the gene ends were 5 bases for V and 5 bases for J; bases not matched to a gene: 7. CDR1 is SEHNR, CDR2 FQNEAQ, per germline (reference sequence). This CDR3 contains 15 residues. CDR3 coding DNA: TGTGCCAGCAGCCTCCCGGACAGGGGGCTTGAGACCCAGTACTTC. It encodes CASSLPDRGLETQYF.